The 7 T cell receptor beta chains below were found in one sample sequenced in a study of blood T cell repertoires in COVID-19. The repertoire was sequenced with immunoSEQ multiplex PCR; TCRdb's copy has only in-frame clones and lacks some. The sample lists about 220,000 clones, 82% occurring once. The sequenced sample consisted of PBMCs or T cells enriched from blood (not recorded which). These receptors were obtained from a woman aged 60 to 75 who had recovered from COVID-19.

The chain recombines TRBV11-1 with TRBJ2-1; 7 positions agree with TRBD1. CDR3 length equals 16 residues. V shed 3 bases and J 0 bases; nucleotides not matched to a gene: 5. Germline V CDR1 and CDR2: SGHAT, FQDESV (reference sequence). The CDR3 protein is CASSLSWDSSYNEQFF. The CDR3, as DNA: TGTGCCAGCAGCTTGTCTTGGGACAGCTCCTACAATGAGCAGTTCTTC.

CDR3 nucleotides: TGTGCCAGCAGGCCTGTCGCGATCCAAGAGACCCAGTACTTC. It codes for CASRPVAIQETQYF. V and J are TRBV6-5 and TRBJ2-5; D is uncertain. The CDR3 length is 14 residues. V lost 6 bases, J lost 1 base, and 12 bases lay in between. The germline V gene has CDR1 MNHEY and CDR2 SVGAGI.

This chain uses TRBV3-1 (or the pseudogene TRBV3-2) with TRBJ2-5; the D gene is possibly TRBD1 (5 bases). The V end was cut by 4 bases, the J end by 2 bases, with 11 bases between. CDR1 and CDR2 from the germline V gene are LGHDT and YNNKEL (reference sequence). The CDR3 is 14 amino acids. DNA of the CDR3: TGTGCCAGCAGCCTTCCTTCAGGGCAAGAGACCCAGTACTTC. The encoded protein is CASSLPSGQETQYF.

The chain joins TRBV5-1 to TRBJ2-3; possible D gene TRBD2, 7 bases. Germline-derived CDR1 and CDR2 are SGHRS and YFSETQ. Between the trimmed V and J ends, which lost 1 base and 2 bases, there was a span of 14 bases. This CDR3 contains 16 residues. This CDR3 reads CASSLRGAGATDTQYF. The CDR3 coding sequence is TGCGCCAGCAGCTTGAGGGGCGCGGGGGCCACAGATACGCAGTATTTT.

V gene TRBV7-9 combines with J gene TRBJ2-1, with 12 bases aligning to TRBD2. CDR1 and CDR2 from the germline V gene are SEHNR and FQNEAQ (reference sequence). Trimming removed 4 bases from V and 15 bases from J; junction bases left unmatched: 4. The CDR3 totals 12 residues. In DNA form, the CDR3 reads TGTGCCAGCAGCTCTAGCGGGGGGGCCCGGTTCTTC. Protein: CASSSSGGARFF.

The rearrangement uses TRBV10-3 and TRBJ2-7, with TRBD1 as a possible D gene (6 bases). Looked up from germline, CDR1 is ENHRY and CDR2 is SYGVKD. V was pared by 3 bases and J by 3 bases, with 15 bases between. CDR3 length equals 15 residues. CDR3 in amino acids: CAISDTTGDFYEQYF. The CDR3 coding sequence is TGTGCCATCAGTGATACGACAGGCGACTTCTACGAGCAGTACTTC.

The DNA for the CDR3 is TGTGCCAGTAGTACCTCAGGGTTAGGAAACACCATATATTTT. It is translated as CASSTSGLGNTIYF. The genes are TRBV19 and TRBJ1-3; a weak D match, TRBD1 (5 bases). Germline assignment: CDR1 LNHDA and CDR2 SQIVND (reference sequence). V was trimmed by 4 bases and J by 4 bases, leaving 11 bases between them. The CDR3 is 14 amino acids.